Each of the 27 T cell receptor beta chains below was sequenced from the same sample in a study of response to subunit inactivated influenza vaccine. TCRdb analysed the RT-PCR reads with MiXCR anew, one entry per CDR3 protein. The sample records roughly 650,000 distinct CDR3 sequences, approximately 15% being singletons. This sample comprised PBMCs from blood, obtained 14 days before vaccination. These receptors all come from a man aged 45 to 65 who received an inactivated influenza vaccine.

The rearrangement joins TRBV5-4 to TRBJ2-1, with 8 bases identical to TRBD2. This CDR3 has 13 residues. V dropped 2 bases and J dropped 8; count of bases not matched to a gene: 3. Germline V CDR1 and CDR2: SGHNT, YYREEE (reference sequence). The CDR3 spells CASSLWTSYEQFF. The CDR3 region has the DNA TGTGCCAGCAGCTTATGGACTAGCTATGAGCAGTTCTTC.

Points on this clonotype: The germline gene is not matched at one end of the junction; a read error may be the cause. The J gene is TRBJ1-4, the V gene TRBV7-2; the D is unclear. This CDR3 is 15 amino acids long. In germline, CDR1 is SGHTA, CDR2 FQGNSA. The CDR3 DNA sequence: TGTTCCAGCAGCACACAGACATGGCCCACTGAAAAACTGTTTTTT. This translates into CSSSTQTWPTEKLFF.

This clonotype has a count of ten or more. The CDR3, as DNA: TGTGCCATCAGTCCCGGGACTAGCGGGGGAAAGACCTACAATGAGCAGTTCTTC. Amino acids: CAISPGTSGGKTYNEQFF. The rearrangement uses TRBV10-3 and TRBJ2-1; 14 positions agree with TRBD2. Germline V gene data show CDR1 as ENHRY and CDR2 as SYGVKD. V lost 5 bases, J lost 2 bases, and 8 bases stayed unmatched. The CDR3 is 18 residues long.

The chain uses TRBV20-1 and TRBJ2-7; no clear D gene. V lost 0 bases and J lost 7, with 16 bases in between. Germline V lookup: CDR1 DFQATT, CDR2 SNEGSKA (reference sequence). The length of the CDR3 is 14 residues. The CDR3 DNA reads TGCAGTGCTAGAGACCCGGCCCGAGCGTTTGAGCAGTACTTC. It is translated as CSARDPARAFEQYF.

In its sample, this clonotype was seen many times. The genes are TRBV4-1 and TRBJ2-3; TRBD1 or TRBD2 may be the D gene (6 bases each). Trimming shortened V by 3 bases and J by 4 bases, and 20 bases separated the two germline ends. Germline V gene sequence: CDR1 MGHRA, CDR2 YSYEKL. The CDR3 is made up of 17 amino acids. DNA of the CDR3: TGCGCCAGCAGCCACCTCCCCCGGGGTGGGGGGCCAGATACGCAGTATTTT. Translating gives CASSHLPRGGGPDTQYF.

This clonotype was observed once. V usage is TRBV7-6 and J usage is TRBJ2-1; 7 nucleotides match TRBD1. The CDR3 has 18 residues. Germline CDR1 SGHVS, CDR2 FNYEAQ. Unmatched junction bases numbered 16, after V lost 1 base and J lost 7 bases. In DNA form, the CDR3 reads TGTGCCAGCAGCTTAGAAAAATTACAGGGGTGGGTCCCAAATGAGCAGTTCTTC. Translating gives CASSLEKLQGWVPNEQFF.

This clonotype occurred many times. This chain connects TRBV4-3 to TRBJ2-2; D is uncertain. The CDR3 contains 14 residues. Trimming cost V 4 bases and J 4 bases, with 10 bases left between them. The germline gives CDR1 LGHNA, CDR2 YSLEER. The CDR3 loop is CASSRFSGTGELFF. In DNA form, the CDR3 reads TGCGCCAGCAGCCGGTTCTCGGGCACCGGGGAGCTGTTTTTT.

This clonotype occurred a few times. The chain combines TRBV9 with TRBJ2-1; the match to TRBD1 covers 9 bases. With 4 bases clipped from V and 9 bases from J, the junction kept 11 bases outside the gene matches. Germline V CDR1 and CDR2: SGDLS, YYNGEE. The CDR3 loop spans 15 amino acids. The CDR3 coding sequence is TGTGCCAGCAGCAACAACAGGGGGCAACGAACTGAGCAGTTCTTC. This codes for CASSNNRGQRTEQFF.

This chain uses TRBV28 with TRBJ2-1; 8 positions match TRBD2. J lost 0 bases, V lost 5 bases, and 6 bases had no gene match. The CDR3 is 16 residues long. Germline V gene lookup returns CDR1 MDHEN and CDR2 SYDVKM. The CDR3 nucleotides are TGTGCCAGCAGTCGACGCGGGGGGAGCTCCTACAATGAGCAGTTCTTC. This translates into CASSRRGGSSYNEQFF.

A few counts support this clonotype. The chain has TRBV5-6 and TRBJ2-7, with D tentatively TRBD1 (5 bases). Per germline, CDR1 SGHDT and CDR2 YYEEEE. The ends were cut back, 0 bases at V and 2 bases at J, with 12 bases in the middle. CDR3 length: 15 residues. This CDR3 is CASSLGVGAPYEQYF. The CDR3 region has the DNA TGTGCCAGCAGCTTGGGAGTTGGGGCCCCCTACGAGCAGTACTTC.

This clonotype turned up a few times. V usage is TRBV5-1 and J usage is TRBJ1-6; 7 bases agree with TRBD1. The V segment lost 7 bases and the J segment 6 bases; nucleotides outside the gene matches: 4. The CDR3 has 13 residues. Germline CDR1 and CDR2: SGHRS and YFSETQ. CDR3 residues: CASGGTVNSPLHF. Written as DNA, the CDR3 is TGCGCCAGCGGCGGGACAGTTAATTCACCCCTCCACTTT. The full variable domain, with the rest looked up from reference TRBV5-1 and TRBJ1-6, is KAGVTQTPRYLIKTRGQQVTLSCSPISGHRSVSWYQQTPGQGLQFLFEYFSETQRNKGNFPGRFSGRQFSNSRSEMNVSTLELGDSALYLCASGGTVNSPLHFGNGTRLTVT.

CDR3 protein: CASSLASGSVYEQYF. The CDR3 DNA is TGTGCCAGCAGTTTAGCTAGCGGGAGTGTCTACGAGCAGTACTTC. This chain joins TRBV27 and TRBJ2-7; TRBD2 agrees at 10 bases. V dropped 2 bases and J dropped 3; count of bases not matched to a gene: 4. The germline gives CDR1 MNHEY, CDR2 SMNVEV (reference sequence). The CDR3 spans 15 residues.

This clonotype was recorded a few times. V gene TRBV6-5 combines with J gene TRBJ2-7, with a weak D call TRBD2 (5 bases). This CDR3 contains 11 residues. The V gene lost 5 bases and the J gene lost 12 bases, with 14 bases spanning the gap. Germline V gene lookup returns CDR1 MNHEY and CDR2 SVGAGI. This CDR3 is CASSVLATLYF. In nucleotides, the CDR3 is TGTGCCAGCAGTGTCCTAGCAACGCTGTACTTC.

The rearrangement links TRBV5-1 to TRBJ2-4, with D maybe TRBD2 (6 bases). Germline CDR1 SGHRS, CDR2 YFSETQ. The CDR3 is made up of 14 amino acids. V was clipped by 5 bases and J by 8 bases, with 17 bases between them. In nucleotides, the CDR3 is TGCGCCAGCAGACCCACTAGCTCGGGCGACATTCAGTACTTC. Residues: CASRPTSSGDIQYF.

This clonotype was recorded many times. The chain links TRBV29-1 to TRBJ2-3; D is uncertain. This CDR3 region has 10 residues. Germline CDR1 and CDR2: SQVTM and ANQGSEA. Trimming removed 6 bases at V and 4 bases at J, with 5 bases between. CDR3 sequence (DNA): TGCAGCGTCTACGCAGATACGCAGTATTTT. The encoded protein is CSVYADTQYF.

This clonotype appeared a few times. V is TRBV29-1 and J is TRBJ2-3, with D possibly TRBD1 on 6 matching bases. Per the germline V gene, CDR1 is SQVTM and CDR2 is ANQGSEA. This CDR3 has 11 amino acids. V lost 7 bases, J lost 3 bases, and 8 bases lay in between. The CDR3 protein is CSAQGTDTQYF. The CDR3 DNA sequence: TGCAGCGCCCAGGGGACAGATACGCAGTATTTT.

This chain connects TRBV5-1 to TRBJ2-1; TRBD2 agrees at 8 bases. The CDR3 is 16 residues long. Trimming cost V 0 bases and J 9 bases; bases outside gene matches: 11. Germline loops: CDR1 SGHRS, CDR2 YFSETQ. The CDR3 reads CASSLELGLEFGEQFF. For the CDR3, the DNA is TGCGCCAGCAGCTTGGAGTTGGGACTAGAGTTTGGTGAGCAGTTCTTC.

In its sample, this clonotype was seen a few times. V usage is TRBV7-6 and J usage is TRBJ2-2; the D gene is possibly TRBD2 (6 bases). Trimming left V 0 bases short and J 2 bases short, with 10 bases between. Germline V gene data show CDR1 as SGHVS and CDR2 as FNYEAQ. The CDR3 sequence is 16 residues long. This chain's CDR3 is CASSLAVSGNTGELFF. The CDR3 nucleotides read TGTGCCAGCAGCTTAGCGGTTAGCGGAAACACCGGGGAGCTGTTTTTT.

This clonotype came up a few times. The chain recombines TRBV6-2 or TRBV6-3 with TRBJ2-2, with no clear D. V lost 4 bases and J lost 0, with 9 bases in between. The germline V gene has CDR1 MNHEY and CDR2 SVGEGT. This CDR3 comprises 15 residues. The CDR3 sequence is CASSFVDANTGELFF. CDR3 nucleotides: TGTGCCAGCAGTTTCGTGGACGCGAACACCGGGGAGCTGTTTTTT.

This clonotype was counted at least ten times. The CDR3 here is CASSLKLTEAFF. The DNA of the CDR3 is TGTGCCAGCAGTTTAAAACTCACTGAAGCTTTCTTT. The chain combines TRBV28 with TRBJ1-1; D gene uncertain. Deletions cut 2 bases from V and 4 bases from J, with 5 bases between. Germline loops: CDR1 MDHEN, CDR2 SYDVKM. CDR3 size: 12 residues.

The chain joins TRBV4-1 to TRBJ2-1; D uncertain. CDR1 and CDR2 (germline): MGHRA, YSYEKL. The CDR3 consists of 15 residues. Trimming pared 0 bases from V and 4 bases from J, leaving 10 bases between. CDR3 sequence: CASSQDPLQYNEQFF. DNA of the CDR3: TGCGCCAGCAGCCAAGATCCCCTACAGTACAATGAGCAGTTCTTC.

J is TRBJ2-3 and V is TRBV5-1; 10 bases match TRBD2. Trimming took 1 base from V and 3 from J; bases not matched to a gene: 5. Germline CDR1 SGHRS, CDR2 YFSETQ. This CDR3 has 16 amino acids. CDR3 nucleotides: TGCGCCAGCAGCTTGAGTAGCGGGGGGCGAACAGATACGCAGTATTTT. It is translated as CASSLSSGGRTDTQYF.

Comment on this clonotype: A clone one base away is much larger, so this may be a read error. This chain uses TRBV24-1 with TRBJ2-1; 10 nucleotides agree with TRBD1. Germline loops: CDR1 KGHDR, CDR2 SFDVKD. CDR3 length: 19 residues. The CDR3: CATSDLPGQGLSSYNEHFF. CDR3 nucleotides: TGTGCCACCAGTGATTTGCCGGGACAGGGGCTCAGCTCCTACAATGAGCACTTCTTC.

This chain links TRBV5-1 with TRBJ2-3; D is ambiguous. This CDR3 is built from 15 residues. The germline gives CDR1 SGHRS, CDR2 YFSETQ. Trimming cost V 1 base and J 4 bases, with 13 bases left between them. This chain's CDR3 is CASSLSARAPDTQYF. The CDR3 coding sequence is TGCGCCAGCAGCTTGTCGGCTAGAGCCCCAGATACGCAGTATTTT.

J is TRBJ2-2 and V is TRBV20-1; TRBD1 agrees at 9 bases. The CDR3 loop spans 17 amino acids. Per germline, CDR1 DFQATT and CDR2 SNEGSKA (reference sequence). V lost 1 base to trimming and J lost 1 base; unmatched junction nucleotides: 7. The CDR3 loop reads CSARAPMGQGNTGELFF. DNA of the CDR3: TGCAGTGCTAGAGCCCCCATGGGACAGGGGAACACCGGGGAGCTGTTTTTT.

The rearrangement joins TRBV20-1 to TRBJ2-5; the match to TRBD1 covers 7 bases. Germline CDR1 and CDR2: DFQATT and SNEGSKA (reference sequence). This CDR3 has 18 residues. The V and J ends lost 5 bases and 3 bases, in that order; junction bases with no gene match: 21. The CDR3 loop is CSARSLLSTGKREETQYF. CDR3 DNA: TGCAGTGCTCGTTCCCTCCTCTCGACAGGGAAAAGAGAAGAGACCCAGTACTTC.

This clonotype was seen a few times. The chain joins TRBV6-1 to TRBJ2-7, with a tentative D call TRBD2 (5 bases). V gave up 6 bases and J gave up 4 bases, with 16 bases separating them. The V gene's germline CDR1 is MNHNS and CDR2 SASEGT. This CDR3 spans 14 amino acids. The CDR3 region has the DNA TGTGCCAGCAGAACCTCCCGCGGGCGGTACGAGCAGTACTTC. Translation gives CASRTSRGRYEQYF.